One sample yielded the 28 T cell receptor beta chains listed below, sequenced in a study of response to subunit inactivated influenza vaccine. In TCRdb, the RT-PCR reads were re-called with MiXCR into one record per CDR3 protein. Found here are more than 500,000 distinct CDR3 sequences, around 11% of them singletons; the top ten hold 11%. This sample also appeared in a second study, on T cells expressing NK-cell markers. That work states: It was by 5'RACE template switching with UMIs that TCR beta cDNA was made.

This material consisted of PBMCs from blood, taken on the day of vaccination. Receptors were obtained from a man between 45 and 60 years old who received an inactivated influenza vaccine.

V usage is TRBV5-1 and J usage is TRBJ2-1; D call uncertain. Germline V CDR1 and CDR2: SGHRS, YFSETQ. This CDR3 spans 17 amino acids. V was shortened by 0 bases and J by 0 bases, with 13 bases between the two germline ends. The CDR3 loop is CASSLEPGMSSYNEQFF. For the CDR3, the DNA is TGCGCCAGCAGCTTGGAGCCAGGAATGAGCTCCTACAATGAGCAGTTCTTC.

About this clonotype: Germline is not matched at one junction end, which may reflect a read error. The gene calls are TRBV5-1 and TRBJ2-7, with 7 bases that match TRBD1. CDR1 is SGHRS and CDR2 is YFSETQ in the germline V gene. The CDR3 is 14 residues long. The CDR3 loop is CASSLGDSTYKQYF. The CDR3 DNA reads as TGCGCCAGCAGCTTGGGGGACAGTACCTACAAGCAGTACTTC.

The chain has TRBV20-1 and TRBJ2-1, with D uncertain. This CDR3 region has 14 residues. The V end was cut by 5 bases, the J end by 0 bases, with 11 bases between. Germline V CDR1 and CDR2: DFQATT, SNEGSKA (reference sequence). Here the CDR3 DNA reads TGCAGTGCTCAGGACCGCCGCTCCTACAATGAGCAGTTCTTC. Translated: CSAQDRRSYNEQFF.

This clonotype showed up just a few times. This chain uses TRBV27 with TRBJ2-2, with D perhaps TRBD1 (5 bases). Trimming removed 3 bases from V and 5 bases from J, with 13 bases in between. Germline V lookup: CDR1 MNHEY, CDR2 SMNVEV (reference sequence). CDR3 length equals 15 residues. CDR3 region: CASSLSGMGTGELFF. The CDR3 bases are TGTGCCAGCAGTTTGTCAGGGATGGGTACCGGGGAGCTGTTTTTT.

The rearrangement uses TRBV15 and TRBJ2-7; 8 nucleotides line up with TRBD1. Germline V gives CDR1 LNHNV, CDR2 YYDKDF (reference sequence). The ends lost 0 bases at V and 6 bases at J; junction bases unmatched: 7. There are 15 residues in the CDR3. CDR3 sequence reads: CATSRDVRTGLEQYF. The CDR3 nucleotides are TGTGCCACCAGCAGAGATGTTAGGACAGGGCTCGAGCAGTACTTC.

In this sample, this clonotype turned up a few times. The gene calls are TRBV11-3 and TRBJ2-1; D perhaps matches TRBD2 (8 bases). The germline V gene encodes CDR1 SGHNT and CDR2 YENEEA. CDR3 length: 16 residues. The V end lost 5 bases, the J end lost 7 bases, and 21 bases lay between the germline ends. The chain's CDR3 is CASSPGGTRGSNEQFF. The CDR3, as DNA: TGTGCCAGCAGCCCAGGGGGGACTAGAGGATCTAATGAGCAGTTCTTC.

To note about this clonotype: Sequence at one end of the junction differs from germline and may be a read error. The V and J genes are TRBV4-2 and TRBJ2-3; D is unresolved. Germline CDR1 is LGHNA and CDR2 is YNFKEQ. This CDR3 contains 16 residues. The CDR3, as DNA: TGCGCCAGCAGCCAAGATAGTGGTACAGGCACAGATACGCAGTATTTT. This translates into CASSQDSGTGTDTQYF.

This clonotype was recorded at least ten times. CDR3 nucleotides: TGTGCCAGCAGGGCAGGGGTACTGGGAGAGACCCAGTACTTC. It codes for CASRAGVLGETQYF. The rearrangement joins TRBV28 to TRBJ2-5, with a weak D call TRBD1 (6 bases). Germline CDR1 reads MDHEN; CDR2 reads SYDVKM. The CDR3 loop spans 14 amino acids. Trimming removed 6 bases at V and 4 bases at J, with 15 bases between. Full variable domain (outside the CDR3, taken from reference TRBV28 and TRBJ2-5): DVKVTQSSRYLVKRTGEKVFLECVQDMDHENMFWYRQDPGLGLRLIYFSYDVKMKEKGDIPEGYSVSREKKERFSLILESASTNQTSMYLCASRAGVLGETQYFGPGTRLLVL.

The chain links TRBV12-3 or TRBV12-4 to TRBJ2-6; D gene uncertain. The CDR3 sequence is 14 residues long. V gave up 6 bases and J gave up 0 bases, with 6 bases separating them. CDR3 sequence (DNA): TGTGCCAGCAGGCAAAGCTCTGGGGCCAACGTCCTGACTTTC. Translation gives CASRQSSGANVLTF.

The chain couples TRBV18 to TRBJ2-4; 7 bases align to TRBD1. CDR1 is KGHSH and CDR2 is LQKENI in the germline V gene. V was pared by 2 bases and J by 6 bases, with 7 bases of the junction left unmatched. The CDR3 contains 15 residues. The CDR3 reads CASSPKTGSRNIQYF. The CDR3 DNA sequence: TGTGCCAGCTCACCAAAGACAGGGTCGCGAAACATTCAGTACTTC. Using reference TRBV18 and TRBJ2-4 for the parts outside the CDR3, the full variable domain is NAGVMQNPRHLVRRRGQEARLRCSPMKGHSHVYWYRQLPEEGLKFMVYLQKENIIDESGMPKERFSAEFPKEGPSILRIQQVVRGDSAAYFCASSPKTGSRNIQYFGAGTRLSVL.

The table lists this clonotype with a few counts. CDR3 residues: CASSLALAEQYF. The CDR3, as DNA: TGTGCCAGCAGCTTAGCGCTTGCCGAGCAGTACTTC. V is TRBV7-2 and J is TRBJ2-7; D is undetermined. The length of the CDR3 is 12 residues. Germline V gene data show CDR1 as SGHTA and CDR2 as FQGNSA. Deletions cut 0 bases from V and 6 bases from J, with 6 bases between.

In its sample, this clonotype was seen a few times. The CDR3 loop is CASTIGQSYEQYF. The CDR3 DNA is TGTGCCAGCACCATAGGACAGTCCTACGAGCAGTACTTC. The J gene is TRBJ2-7, the V gene TRBV12-3 or TRBV12-4; D may be TRBD1 (6 bases). Trimming took off 7 bases at V and 1 base at J, with 11 bases between the two ends. This CDR3 spans 13 amino acids.

The CDR3 reads CASPGDELNEQYF. DNA for the CDR3: TGCGCCAGTCCCGGGGACGAACTGAACGAGCAGTACTTC. The gene calls are TRBV10-1 and TRBJ2-7; D tentatively reads TRBD1 or TRBD2 (5 bases each). V gave up 9 bases and J gave up 5 bases, with 17 bases separating them. This CDR3 region has 13 residues. CDR1 is WNHNN and CDR2 is SYGVQD in the germline V gene (reference sequence).

This chain connects TRBV7-2 to TRBJ2-2; no reliable D call. V lost 0 bases, J lost 2 bases, and 7 bases lay in between. The length of the CDR3 is 15 residues. Germline V lookup: CDR1 SGHTA, CDR2 FQGNSA. The CDR3 is CASSLARINTGELFF. The CDR3 DNA is TGTGCCAGCAGCTTAGCCAGAATAAACACCGGGGAGCTGTTTTTT.

The chain couples TRBV5-6 to TRBJ2-1, with 10 bases lining up with TRBD1. V lost 4 bases to trimming and J lost 10 bases; unmatched junction nucleotides: 8. CDR1 SGHDT and CDR2 YYEEEE come from the germline V gene. CDR3 length equals 14 residues. CDR3 DNA: TGTGCCAGCAGCCCCGGACAGGGGGTTTGGGAGCAGTTCTTC. Its translation is CASSPGQGVWEQFF.

This clonotype was picked up a small number of times. J is TRBJ2-5 and V is TRBV7-2; the D gene could be TRBD1 or TRBD2 (5 bases each). In germline, CDR1 is SGHTA, CDR2 FQGNSA. The length of the CDR3 is 13 residues. V was shortened by 5 bases and J by 8 bases, with 15 bases between the two germline ends. The CDR3 here is CASSPLGVETQYF. The DNA of the CDR3 is TGTGCCAGCAGCCCTCTGGGGGTAGAAACCCAGTACTTC.

This chain uses TRBV10-3 with TRBJ1-6, with D tentatively TRBD1 (5 bases). The CDR3 is made up of 16 amino acids. The germline gives CDR1 ENHRY, CDR2 SYGVKD. V gave up 0 bases and J gave up 0 bases, with 6 bases separating them. CDR3 sequence reads: CAISESGGSYNSPLHF. CDR3 nucleotides: TGTGCCATCAGTGAGTCCGGGGGCTCCTATAATTCACCCCTCCACTTT.

V is TRBV7-2 and J is TRBJ1-6; unclear D gene. Germline CDR1 and CDR2: SGHTA and FQGNSA. CDR3 length: 15 amino acids. Trimming stripped 3 bases from V and 5 bases from J, with 11 bases between. The CDR3 sequence: CASSLNSPDNSPLHF. In DNA form, the CDR3 reads TGTGCCAGCAGCTTGAATTCGCCGGATAATTCACCCCTCCACTTT.

This clonotype was counted a few times. The chain joins TRBV3-1 to TRBJ2-3; no definite D call. The V gene's germline CDR1 is LGHDT and CDR2 YNNKEL (reference sequence). Trimming shortened V by 0 bases and J by 0 bases, and 13 bases separated the two germline ends. CDR3 length equals 17 residues. CDR3 DNA sequence: TGTGCCAGCAGCCAAGATTGGACGGTCCTTAGCACAGATACGCAGTATTTT. Protein: CASSQDWTVLSTDTQYF.

This clonotype was detected a few times. The V and J genes are TRBV5-1 and TRBJ2-1; perhaps TRBD1 as D (5 bases). The germline V gene has CDR1 SGHRS and CDR2 YFSETQ. The CDR3 is made up of 12 amino acids. V was clipped by 7 bases and J by 5 bases, with 10 bases between them. CDR3 region: CASRQPDNEQFF. For the CDR3, the DNA is TGCGCCAGCCGACAGCCGGACAATGAGCAGTTCTTC.

In its sample, this clonotype was seen a few times. J is TRBJ2-7 and V is TRBV28, with 7 bases fitting TRBD1. With 6 bases clipped from V and 1 base from J, the junction kept 3 bases outside the gene matches. Germline CDR1 and CDR2: MDHEN and SYDVKM. The CDR3 covers 13 residues. The CDR3 DNA is TGTGCCAGCAGAACGGGACAGTCCTACGAGCAGTACTTC. It is translated as CASRTGQSYEQYF.

The V and J genes are TRBV10-3 and TRBJ1-3; D remains unclear. With 5 bases removed from V and 0 bases from J, the gap between germline ends came to 11 bases. CDR1 is ENHRY and CDR2 is SYGVKD in the germline V gene. CDR3 length: 15 amino acids. The CDR3 spells CAISPYLDSGNTIYF. CDR3 nucleotides: TGTGCCATCAGTCCTTACCTAGACTCTGGAAACACCATATATTTT.

The table lists this clonotype with a few counts. This sequence joins TRBV28 and TRBJ2-7; the D gene is possibly TRBD2 (6 bases). The V and J ends lost 5 bases and 5 bases respectively, with 22 bases between them. This CDR3 region has 16 residues. Germline-derived CDR1 and CDR2 are MDHEN and SYDVKM. For the CDR3, the DNA is TGTGCCAGCAGTCCGCCCGCGGGACGTGATGCCCACGAGCAGTACTTC. It codes for CASSPPAGRDAHEQYF.

This clonotype was found many times. This chain joins TRBV5-1 and TRBJ2-1; a weak D match, TRBD1 (6 bases). This CDR3 has 13 residues. Germline V gene data show CDR1 as SGHRS and CDR2 as YFSETQ. The V end was cut by 4 bases, the J end by 4 bases, with 9 bases between. The CDR3, as DNA: TGCGCCAGCAGCCAGGACAGTTACAATGAGCAGTTCTTC. Translation: CASSQDSYNEQFF.

This clonotype was counted at least ten times. The chain recombines TRBV29-1 with TRBJ2-2, with D possibly matching TRBD2 (5 bases). Trimming removed 4 bases at V and 4 bases at J, with 19 bases between. This CDR3 spans 16 amino acids. The germline CDR1 and CDR2 sequences are SQVTM and ANQGSEA. CDR3 in DNA: TGCAGCGTTGTGAACCGGGAAAGAGGTATCACCGGGGAGCTGTTTTTT. It encodes CSVVNRERGITGELFF.

V usage is TRBV29-1 and J usage is TRBJ2-7; D remains ambiguous. Trimming removed 4 bases at V and 3 bases at J, with 10 bases between. Germline V gene sequence: CDR1 SQVTM, CDR2 ANQGSEA. The CDR3 totals 12 residues. The CDR3 DNA is TGCAGCGTTGTGACGGAGAGCTACGAGCAGTACTTC. Translation gives CSVVTESYEQYF.

The chain combines TRBV1 with TRBJ1-5; the table names TRBD1, a call not compared with the DNA. TRBV1 corresponds to a pseudogene. The CDR3 covers 15 residues. The DNA for the CDR3 is TGCACCAGCAGCCAAGCGCCAACAGGGTTTCAGCCCCAGCATTTT. It encodes CTSSQAPTGFQPQHF.

This chain uses TRBV20-1 with TRBJ1-6; 7 positions match TRBD1. The germline V gene encodes CDR1 DFQATT and CDR2 SNEGSKA (reference sequence). This CDR3 is 16 amino acids long. The V segment lost 4 bases and the J segment 5 bases; nucleotides outside the gene matches: 11. CDR3 in DNA: TGCAGTGCTATTCCGACCAGGGGGAAAAATAATTCACCCCTCCACTTT. This translates into CSAIPTRGKNNSPLHF.